What follows are 28 T cell receptor beta chains derived from one specimen sequenced in a study of blood T cell repertoires in COVID-19. Measured with immunoSEQ multiplex PCR; TCRdb has only the in-frame clones, and not every one. The table records 200,000 to 250,000 clones, 88% of them present only once. Material: peripheral blood. All receptors come from an elderly man with acute or convalescent COVID-19.

This sequence joins TRBV7-9 and TRBJ1-4; D is unresolved. The germline V gene encodes CDR1 SEHNR and CDR2 FQNEAQ (reference sequence). The CDR3 sequence is 17 residues long. V was clipped by 8 bases and J by 4 bases, with 23 bases between them. The CDR3 is CASAWLGEGQDNEKLFF. DNA of the CDR3: TGTGCCAGCGCCTGGCTCGGGGAAGGGCAGGATAATGAAAAACTGTTTTTT.

On this clone itself: One end of the junction is discordant with germline, which a read error may explain. The chain is built from TRBV7-2 and TRBJ2-3, with 7 bases identical to TRBD1. The CDR3 totals 15 residues. CDR1 and CDR2 (germline): SGHTA, FQGNSA. DNA for the CDR3: TGTGCCAGCAGCTCGGTTCCAACTGGGACAGTTACGCAGTATTTT. Amino acid sequence: CASSSVPTGTVTQYF.

The chain uses TRBV5-1 and TRBJ2-5; weak D call: TRBD2 (5 bases). There are 15 residues in the CDR3. Per germline, CDR1 SGHRS and CDR2 YFSETQ. V shed 3 bases and J shed 7 bases, with 19 bases lying between them. The CDR3 spells CASSSGPREYGTQYF. The DNA of the CDR3 is TGCGCCAGCAGCTCAGGCCCTAGGGAGTACGGGACCCAGTACTTC.

The chain recombines TRBV7-3 with TRBJ2-1; D may be TRBD2 (6 bases). In germline, CDR1 is SGHTA, CDR2 FQGTGA. This CDR3 is built from 14 residues. V shed 3 bases and J shed 7 bases, with 13 bases lying between them. The DNA for the CDR3 is TGTGCCAGCAGCTTGACGGGAGAGGGAAATGAGCAGTTCTTC. This codes for CASSLTGEGNEQFF.

The chain employs TRBV29-1 and TRBJ2-2; 7 bases align to TRBD2. The CDR3 covers 16 residues. After removal of 6 bases from V and 3 bases from J, the junction contained 13 bases not matched to a gene. Germline V gives CDR1 SQVTM, CDR2 ANQGSEA. The CDR3 nucleotides read TGCAGCGTAATAAACGGGGAGGGGCAACACACCGGGGAGCTGTTTTTT. Translation: CSVINGEGQHTGELFF.

Here the CDR3 reads CASSTSDSKWDKQFF. DNA of the CDR3: TGTGCCAGTAGTACCTCGGACTCCAAATGGGATAAGCAGTTCTTC. The chain is built from TRBV19 and TRBJ2-1; D is perhaps TRBD2 (5 bases). Germline V gene data show CDR1 as LNHDA and CDR2 as SQIVND (reference sequence). This CDR3 comprises 15 residues. V was cut by 4 bases and J by 11 bases, with 21 bases left in between.

The V and J genes are TRBV2 and TRBJ1-4, with a tentative D call TRBD1 (6 bases). V lost 8 bases and J 3 bases, leaving 16 bases between the germline ends. This CDR3 is 15 amino acids long. Germline values: CDR1 SNHLY, CDR2 FYNNEI. The CDR3 is CASLRSAGANEKLFF. As DNA, the CDR3 is TGTGCCAGCCTCCGGAGCGCAGGGGCTAATGAAAAACTGTTTTTT.

This clone has only a few counts. This chain connects TRBV19 to TRBJ2-2, with D possibly matching TRBD1 (5 bases). CDR1 and CDR2 (germline): LNHDA, SQIVND (reference sequence). The CDR3 totals 15 residues. V dropped 6 bases and J dropped 1 base, with 12 bases sitting between them. Written as DNA, the CDR3 is TGTGCCAGTAGATCCAGGGATCTGAACACCGGGGAGCTGTTTTTT. It codes for CASRSRDLNTGELFF.

The chain uses TRBV19 and TRBJ1-1; D gene uncertain. V was pared by 6 bases and J by 6 bases, with 17 bases between. Germline V gives CDR1 LNHDA, CDR2 SQIVND (reference sequence). The CDR3 is 14 residues long. The chain's CDR3 is CASRVEQRRSEAFF. The CDR3 DNA sequence: TGTGCCAGTAGGGTCGAACAGAGGAGGTCTGAAGCTTTCTTT.

This clone was observed once. Written as DNA, the CDR3 is TGTGCCAGTAGTACCCAGACCTACAATGAGCAGTTCTTC. Translating it yields CASSTQTYNEQFF. The chain links TRBV19 to TRBJ2-1; D not certain. Per the germline V gene, CDR1 is LNHDA and CDR2 is SQIVND (reference sequence). V was cut by 4 bases and J by 2 bases, with 6 bases left in between. The CDR3 totals 13 residues.

V gene TRBV29-1 combines with J gene TRBJ2-7; the match to TRBD1 covers 10 bases. Germline CDR1 is SQVTM and CDR2 is ANQGSEA. The V gene end was trimmed by 7 bases and the J gene end by 6 bases; junction bases not matched to a gene: 6. This CDR3 has 12 amino acids. The CDR3 sequence: CSAGRDRGEQYF. The DNA for the CDR3 is TGCAGCGCTGGCCGGGACAGGGGCGAGCAGTACTTC.

The chain recombines TRBV7-8 with TRBJ2-7; 9 bases line up with TRBD1. This CDR3 comprises 16 residues. V was pared by 5 bases and J by 6 bases, with 14 bases of the junction left unmatched. Germline CDR1 SGHVS, CDR2 FQNEAQ. CDR3 DNA sequence: TGTGCCAGCAGCAGCCTCACAGGGGGCGCATCGATCGAGCAGTACTTC. It specifies CASSSLTGGASIEQYF.

The CDR3 loop is CASSPQGGSGANVLTF. In DNA, the CDR3 is TGTGCCAGCTCACCGCAGGGGGGCTCTGGGGCCAACGTCCTGACTTTC. The J gene is TRBJ2-6, the V gene TRBV18, with a weak D call TRBD1 (7 bases). The CDR3 consists of 16 residues. V was clipped by 3 bases and J by 0 bases, with 9 bases between them. Germline V gene sequence: CDR1 KGHSH, CDR2 LQKENI.

The chain is built from TRBV2 and TRBJ2-6; D perhaps matches TRBD2 (6 bases). There are 16 residues in the CDR3. Trimming took 3 bases from V and 0 from J, leaving 9 bases between them. Germline V gives CDR1 SNHLY, CDR2 FYNNEI. Here the CDR3 reads CASSDAGYSGANVLTF. As DNA, the CDR3 is TGTGCCAGCAGTGACGCGGGGTACTCTGGGGCCAACGTCCTGACTTTC.

This clone was seen only once. The rearrangement uses TRBV6-5 and TRBJ1-1; D is unclear. Trimming took 2 bases from V and 7 from J, leaving 11 bases between them. The germline CDR1 and CDR2 sequences are MNHEY and SVGAGI. The CDR3 has 13 residues. CDR3 loop: CASSYTTGFEAFF. Written as DNA, the CDR3 is TGTGCCAGCAGTTACACCACCGGGTTTGAAGCTTTCTTT.

The chain has TRBV21-1 and TRBJ2-1; TRBD2 was called by the table and not checked on the DNA. TRBV21-1 is deemed a pseudogene. CDR3 length: 18 amino acids. The CDR3 region has the DNA TGTGCCAGCAGAGTACCCGGGTGGTCGACGGCTAGCTACAATGAGCAGTTCTTC. It yields the protein CASRVPGWSTASYNEQFF.

This sequence joins TRBV7-9 and TRBJ2-3; TRBD1 aligns across 8 bases. Germline CDR1 SEHNR, CDR2 FQNEAQ (reference sequence). The CDR3 consists of 13 residues. Trimming at V came to 5 bases and at J to 8 bases, leaving 6 bases not matched to a gene. The CDR3: CASSPLTGGTQYF. CDR3 bases: TGTGCCAGCAGCCCTCTAACAGGGGGTACGCAGTATTTT. The full variable domain, in which reference TRBV7-9 and TRBJ2-3 provide the parts outside the CDR3, is DTGVSQNPRHKITKRGQNVTFRCDPISEHNRLYWYRQTLGQGPEFLTYFQNEAQLEKSRLLSDRFSAERPKGSFSTLEIQRTEQGDSAMYLCASSPLTGGTQYFGPGTRLTVL.

The chain joins TRBV6-2 or TRBV6-3 to TRBJ1-5, with TRBD1 identical over 8 bases. V lost 4 bases to trimming and J lost 4 bases; unmatched junction nucleotides: 9. CDR1 MNHEY and CDR2 SVGEGT come from the germline V gene. The CDR3 contains 16 residues. CDR3 sequence reads: CASSSTRTGYNQPQHF. For the CDR3, the DNA is TGTGCCAGCAGTTCTACGAGGACAGGGTATAATCAGCCCCAGCATTTT.

The chain links TRBV6-5 to TRBJ2-3, with TRBD2 matching 7 bases. J lost 2 bases, V lost 4 bases, and 6 bases had no gene match. Germline CDR1 is MNHEY and CDR2 is SVGAGI. The CDR3 spans 15 residues. Written as DNA, the CDR3 is TGTGCCAGCAGTTCGGTCGGGACTACCACAGATACGCAGTATTTT. The encoded protein is CASSSVGTTTDTQYF.

The chain has TRBV27 and TRBJ1-2; D unresolved. The CDR3 covers 14 residues. CDR1 and CDR2 from the germline V gene are MNHEY and SMNVEV (reference sequence). Between the trimmed V and J ends, which lost 0 bases and 4 bases, there was a span of 9 bases. The CDR3 loop reads CASSLSPQVYGYTF. The CDR3 nucleotides are TGTGCCAGCAGTTTATCACCCCAGGTCTATGGCTACACCTTC.

The CDR3 bases are TGTGCCATCAGTCCCTCAGAGCGGGGTTGGCAGTTCTTC. Translation: CAISPSERGWQFF. The chain is built from TRBV10-3 and TRBJ2-1, with 7 bases that match TRBD2. Germline V gene lookup returns CDR1 ENHRY and CDR2 SYGVKD. The CDR3 consists of 13 residues. V lost 5 bases, J lost 12 bases, and 10 bases stayed unmatched.

This clone has only one observation. This sequence joins TRBV6-1 and TRBJ1-5; no clear D gene. The CDR3 spans 16 residues. V lost 3 bases and J 4 bases, leaving 16 bases between the germline ends. The V gene's germline CDR1 is MNHNS and CDR2 SASEGT. Here the CDR3 DNA reads TGTGCCAGCAGTGAGAGTTGGAGGGCTGGGAATCAGCCCCAGCATTTT. It is translated as CASSESWRAGNQPQHF.

The chain is built from TRBV27 and TRBJ2-7; TRBD2 might be the D (6 bases). CDR3 length: 13 residues. Per the germline V gene, CDR1 is MNHEY and CDR2 is SMNVEV (reference sequence). The V and J ends lost 6 bases and 3 bases respectively, with 12 bases between them. CDR3 nucleotides: TGTGCCAGCAGCTCCGGGAGCCACTACGAGCAGTACTTC. It is translated as CASSSGSHYEQYF.

V is TRBV11-2 and J is TRBJ2-3; D remains ambiguous. The germline V gene encodes CDR1 SGHAT and CDR2 FQNNGV. The CDR3 sequence is 16 residues long. V shed 2 bases and J shed 6 bases, with 18 bases lying between them. The CDR3 region is CASSLFPAPESDTQYF. CDR3 DNA sequence: TGTGCCAGCAGCTTATTCCCAGCCCCGGAGTCGGATACGCAGTATTTT.

The CDR3: CAISTGTRNSPLHF. CDR3 DNA: TGTGCCATCAGTACAGGGACGAGGAATTCACCCCTCCACTTT. The chain carries TRBV10-3 and TRBJ1-6; D might be TRBD1 (6 bases). Trimming took 5 bases from V and 7 from J, leaving 12 bases between them. This CDR3 has 14 residues. Per germline, CDR1 ENHRY and CDR2 SYGVKD.

The chain has TRBV5-6 and TRBJ2-7; possible D gene TRBD1, 6 bases. Germline V gene lookup returns CDR1 SGHDT and CDR2 YYEEEE. V lost 4 bases and J lost 3, with 11 bases in between. The length of the CDR3 is 13 residues. CDR3 DNA: TGTGCCAGCAGCCAGGGGCCCAACTACGAGCAGTACTTC. Translated, it gives CASSQGPNYEQYF.

This rearrangement joins TRBV28 to TRBJ2-1, with unresolved D. CDR1 is MDHEN, CDR2 SYDVKM, per germline. Trimming took off 3 bases at V and 1 base at J, with 7 bases between the two ends. The CDR3 covers 14 residues. The CDR3 coding sequence is TGTGCCAGCAGTTTGACTCAATCCTACAATGAGCAGTTCTTC. Translated: CASSLTQSYNEQFF. Using reference TRBV28 and TRBJ2-1 for the parts outside the CDR3, the full variable domain is DVKVTQSSRYLVKRTGEKVFLECVQDMDHENMFWYRQDPGLGLRLIYFSYDVKMKEKGDIPEGYSVSREKKERFSLILESASTNQTSMYLCASSLTQSYNEQFFGPGTRLTVL.

A single count supports this clone. The rearrangement links TRBV24-1 to TRBJ2-3; the match to TRBD2 covers 10 bases. Germline V gene sequence: CDR1 KGHDR, CDR2 SFDVKD. V dropped 0 bases and J dropped 5; count of bases not matched to a gene: 4. The CDR3 is made up of 16 amino acids. Written as DNA, the CDR3 is TGTGCCACCAGTGATTTGATAGCGGGAGGATTAGATACGCAGTATTTT. Its protein is CATSDLIAGGLDTQYF.